This TCR beta chain is from a study of blood T cell repertoires in COVID-19. Study background: Sites across the United States, Italy and Spain contributed samples from acute and convalescent COVID-19. T cells, B-cell-depleted T cells, or PBMCs supplied cDNA or gDNA.

After removal of 3 bases from V and 7 bases from J, the junction contained 2 bases not matched to a gene. Germline CDR1 and CDR2: GTSNPN and SVGIG (reference sequence). The CDR3 is 11 residues long. Source study methods: Estimation of nucleated cell counts was performed using reference gene primer amplification. The repertoire was sequenced with immunoSEQ multiplex PCR; TCRdb's copy has only in-frame clones and lacks some. That table is the source of V, J and clone size, and D and trimming were worked out from the DNA. There are under 250,000 clones in the sample; around 88% occur only once, and around 7.9% lies in the top ten.

This receptor was identified in a man aged 35-49 years with active or convalescent COVID-19. J is TRBJ1-2 and V is TRBV30, with 7 bases lining up with TRBD1. What was sequenced was peripheral blood. The CDR3 sequence: CAWSTGAGYTF. The CDR3 bases are TGTGCCTGGAGCACAGGGGCTGGCTACACCTTC. Based on the CDR3 plus reference TRBV30 and TRBJ1-2, the full variable domain is SQTIHQWPATLVQPVGSPLSLECTVEGTSNPNLYWYRQAAGRGLQLLFYSVGIGQISSEVPQNLSASRPQDRQFILSSKKLLLSDSGFYLCAWSTGAGYTFGSGTRLTVV.